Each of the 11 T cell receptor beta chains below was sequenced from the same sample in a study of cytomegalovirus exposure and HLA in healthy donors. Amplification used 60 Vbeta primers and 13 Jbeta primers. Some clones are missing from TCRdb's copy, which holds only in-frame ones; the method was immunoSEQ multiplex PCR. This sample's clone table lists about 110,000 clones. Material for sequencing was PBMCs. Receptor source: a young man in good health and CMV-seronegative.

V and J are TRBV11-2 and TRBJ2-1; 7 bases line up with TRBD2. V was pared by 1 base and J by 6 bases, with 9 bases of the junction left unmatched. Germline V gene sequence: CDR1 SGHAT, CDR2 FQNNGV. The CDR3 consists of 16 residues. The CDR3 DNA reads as TGTGCCAGCAGCTTAGGTGGACTAGAAGTTGGCAATGAGCAGTTCTTC. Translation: CASSLGGLEVGNEQFF.

In DNA, the CDR3 is TGTGCCAGCTCACCACCCCCCGGAGGGAGGCACAATGAGCAGTTCTTC. Its protein product is CASSPPPGGRHNEQFF. The rearrangement joins TRBV18 to TRBJ2-1; possibly TRBD2 for D (6 bases). This CDR3 has 16 residues. Germline V gene data show CDR1 as KGHSH and CDR2 as LQKENI. V lost 0 bases, J lost 5 bases, and 14 bases lay in between.

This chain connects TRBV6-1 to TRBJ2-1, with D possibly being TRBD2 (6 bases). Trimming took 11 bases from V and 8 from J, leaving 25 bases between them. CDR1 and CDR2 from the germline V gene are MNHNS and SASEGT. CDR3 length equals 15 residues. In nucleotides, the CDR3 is TGTGCCCACACGGGTGCTAGCGAGAGGAGATATGAGCAGTTCTTC. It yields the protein CAHTGASERRYEQFF.

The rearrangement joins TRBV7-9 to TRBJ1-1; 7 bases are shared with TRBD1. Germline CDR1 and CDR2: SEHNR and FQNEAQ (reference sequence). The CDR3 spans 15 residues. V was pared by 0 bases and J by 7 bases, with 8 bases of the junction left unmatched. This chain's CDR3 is CASSLATGAASEAFF. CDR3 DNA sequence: TGTGCCAGCAGCTTAGCCACAGGGGCGGCCAGTGAAGCTTTCTTT.

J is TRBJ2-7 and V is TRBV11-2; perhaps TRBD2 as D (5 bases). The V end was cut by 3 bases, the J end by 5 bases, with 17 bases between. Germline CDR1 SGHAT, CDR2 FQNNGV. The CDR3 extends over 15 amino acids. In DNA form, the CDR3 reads TGTGCCAGCAGCTTCAGACGGGGAGTGAACGACGAGCAGTACTTC. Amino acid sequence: CASSFRRGVNDEQYF.

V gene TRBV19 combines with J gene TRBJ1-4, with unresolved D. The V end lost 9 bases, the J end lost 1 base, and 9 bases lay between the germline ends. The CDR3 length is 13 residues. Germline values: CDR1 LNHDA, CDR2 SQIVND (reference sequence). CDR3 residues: CASPHKTNEKLFF. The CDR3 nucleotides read TGTGCCAGCCCACACAAAACTAATGAAAAACTGTTTTTT.

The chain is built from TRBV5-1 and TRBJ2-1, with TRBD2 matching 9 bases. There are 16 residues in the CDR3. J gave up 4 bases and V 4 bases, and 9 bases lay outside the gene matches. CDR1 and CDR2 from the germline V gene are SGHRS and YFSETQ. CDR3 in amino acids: CASSLPRLAVYNEQFF. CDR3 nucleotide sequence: TGCGCCAGCAGCCTACCCAGACTAGCGGTATACAATGAGCAGTTCTTC.

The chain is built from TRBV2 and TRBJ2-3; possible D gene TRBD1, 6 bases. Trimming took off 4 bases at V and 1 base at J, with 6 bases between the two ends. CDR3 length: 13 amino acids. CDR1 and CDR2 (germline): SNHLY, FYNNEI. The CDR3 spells CASSGTGTDTQYF. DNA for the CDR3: TGTGCCAGCAGTGGGACAGGCACAGATACGCAGTATTTT. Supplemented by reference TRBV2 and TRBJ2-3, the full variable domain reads EPEVTQTPSHQVTQMGQEVILRCVPISNHLYFYWYRQILGQKVEFLVSFYNNEISEKSEIFDDQFSVERPDGSNFTLKIRSTKLEDSAMYFCASSGTGTDTQYFGPGTRLTVL.

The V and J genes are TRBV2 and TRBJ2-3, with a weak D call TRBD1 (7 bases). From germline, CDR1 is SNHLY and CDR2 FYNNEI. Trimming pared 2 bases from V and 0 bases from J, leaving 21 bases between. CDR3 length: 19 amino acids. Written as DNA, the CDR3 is TGTGCCAGCAGTGAATCGTCGAGACAGGGACTCCTGAGCACAGATACGCAGTATTTT. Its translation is CASSESSRQGLLSTDTQYF.

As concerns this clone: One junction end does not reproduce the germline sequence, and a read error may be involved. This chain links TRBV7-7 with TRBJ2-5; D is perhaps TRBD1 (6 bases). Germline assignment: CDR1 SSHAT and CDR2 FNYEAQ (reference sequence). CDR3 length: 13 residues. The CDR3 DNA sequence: TGTGCTAGCAGCTTCGACAGGCAAGAGACCCAGTACTTC. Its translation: CASSFDRQETQYF.

CDR3 DNA: TGTGCCAGCAGCTTGCCGATGGCCAGACAGGGGCGGTATGGCTACACCTTC. Its translation is CASSLPMARQGRYGYTF. The chain recombines TRBV5-6 with TRBJ1-2, with 8 bases fitting TRBD1. The V gene end was trimmed by 1 base and the J gene end by 5 bases; junction bases not matched to a gene: 13. From germline, CDR1 is SGHDT and CDR2 YYEEEE. The CDR3 consists of 17 residues.